This T cell receptor (beta chain) originates from a study of T-cell memory formation after mild COVID-19. CDR3 length: 12 amino acids. The germline V gene encodes CDR1 SGHTA and CDR2 FQGNSA. Trimming stripped 4 bases from V and 11 bases from J, with 14 bases between. General observations from the study: Day 37-peaking second-wave clones had unconfirmed SARS-CoV-2 specificity. The study found balanced CD4/CD8 in clones contracting day 15 to 85 and a CD4+ lean in later expanders.

TCRdb analysed the 5' RACE reads with MiXCR anew, one entry per CDR3 protein. The data contain more than 200,000 distinct CDR3 sequences, 15% to 20% of them singletons. This clonotype appeared a few times. Its cognate antigen is unknown. Specimen: PBMCs or a T cell subset sorted from them (not recorded which). The TCR originated in a man in his late teens or twenties who had mild COVID-19 (a few samples of this study predate the infection). Cell type and time point are not known. The V call is TRBV7-2, the J call TRBJ1-1; TRBD1 is a possible D gene (6 bases). The CDR3 sequence is CASSSTQGLAFF. DNA for the CDR3: TGTGCCAGCAGCTCCACACAGGGACTGGCTTTCTTT.